These 23 T cell receptor beta chains originate from one sample sequenced in a study of technical replicates of blood from a handful of donors. TCRdb's table, derived via immunoSEQ multiplex PCR, lists solely in-frame clones and lacks some. The table has tens of thousands of clones, 95% to 96% seen once. Material: T cells isolated from PBMCs. These receptors all come from a human donor in good health.

This clone was counted only a few times. V gene TRBV2 combines with J gene TRBJ1-1, with 9 positions matching TRBD1. CDR1 and CDR2 (germline): SNHLY, FYNNEI. The CDR3 is made up of 13 amino acids. Trimming at V came to 5 bases and at J to 11 bases, leaving 9 bases not matched to a gene. CDR3 coding DNA: TGTGCCAGCAGTCTCGCCGGGACAGGGCGGGCTTTCTTT. Translation: CASSLAGTGRAFF. The full variable domain, completed using reference TRBV2 and TRBJ1-1, is EPEVTQTPSHQVTQMGQEVILRCVPISNHLYFYWYRQILGQKVEFLVSFYNNEISEKSEIFDDQFSVERPDGSNFTLKIRSTKLEDSAMYFCASSLAGTGRAFFGQGTRLTVV.

The CDR3 DNA is TGTGCCAGCAGCTTGTTAGTTGAAGCTTTCTTT. As protein: CASSLLVEAFF. This chain uses TRBV5-8 with TRBJ1-1; D unclear. Trimming stripped 1 base from V and 7 bases from J, with 5 bases between. The CDR3 consists of 11 residues. CDR1 and CDR2 (germline): SGHTS, YDEGEE.

The chain links TRBV6-1 to TRBJ2-3, with a possible D match to TRBD1 (6 bases). V lost 6 bases to trimming and J lost 4 bases, with 17 bases between them. The germline gives CDR1 MNHNS, CDR2 SASEGT. The CDR3 has 15 amino acids. The CDR3 spells CASRTDHQGPDTQYF. DNA for the CDR3: TGTGCCAGCAGAACGGACCACCAGGGGCCAGATACGCAGTATTTT.

The chain is built from TRBV4-2 and TRBJ2-3, with a weak D call TRBD2 (6 bases). The CDR3 extends over 15 amino acids. Germline loops: CDR1 LGHNA, CDR2 YNFKEQ. Between the trimmed V and J ends, which lost 1 base and 0 bases, there was a span of 8 bases. The CDR3 sequence is CASSQVGTSTDTQYF. The DNA of the CDR3 is TGTGCCAGCAGCCAAGTGGGGACTAGCACAGATACGCAGTATTTT.

The gene calls are TRBV19 and TRBJ2-7; the D gene is possibly TRBD2 (7 bases). The CDR3 covers 17 residues. V lost 4 bases and J 2 bases, leaving 21 bases between the germline ends. Looked up from germline, CDR1 is LNHDA and CDR2 is SQIVND (reference sequence). The CDR3 loop is CASSTSGVGGSTYEQYF. The CDR3 nucleotides are TGTGCCAGTAGTACTAGCGGCGTGGGGGGCTCAACCTACGAGCAGTACTTC.

V gene TRBV11-2 combines with J gene TRBJ2-2, with D unresolved. The V gene lost 5 bases and the J gene lost 5 bases, with 9 bases spanning the gap. Per the germline V gene, CDR1 is SGHAT and CDR2 is FQNNGV. There are 13 residues in the CDR3. The CDR3 DNA reads as TGTGCCAGCAGCCCCATCAGGACCGGGGAGCTGTTTTTT. This codes for CASSPIRTGELFF.

The J gene is TRBJ1-1, the V gene TRBV19, with a weak D call TRBD1 (5 bases). This CDR3 is 12 amino acids long. V was shortened by 5 bases and J by 8 bases, with 12 bases between the two germline ends. CDR1 is LNHDA and CDR2 is SQIVND in the germline V gene (reference sequence). CDR3 residues: CASSLTGGEAFF. CDR3 DNA: TGTGCCAGTAGTTTGACGGGGGGAGAAGCTTTCTTT.

The V gene is TRBV25-1, the J gene TRBJ1-5, with TRBD1 as a possible D gene (5 bases). Trimming left V 3 bases short and J 4 bases short, with 13 bases between. CDR1 and CDR2 (germline): MGHDK, SYGVNS. The CDR3 is made up of 15 amino acids. CDR3: CASSDPQGGNQPQHF. In nucleotides, the CDR3 is TGTGCCAGCAGTGATCCCCAGGGTGGGAATCAGCCCCAGCATTTT. The whole variable domain, filled in from reference TRBV25-1 and TRBJ1-5, reads EADIYQTPRYLVIGTGKKITLECSQTMGHDKMYWYQQDPGMELHLIHYSYGVNSTEKGDLSSESTVSRIRTEHFPLTLESARPSHTSQYLCASSDPQGGNQPQHFGDGTRLSIL.

This chain joins TRBV7-8 and TRBJ1-3; 8 nucleotides line up with TRBD1. The ends lost 6 bases at V and 2 bases at J; junction bases unmatched: 6. This CDR3 is built from 15 residues. Looked up from germline, CDR1 is SGHVS and CDR2 is FQNEAQ. The CDR3 nucleotides are TGTGCCAGCAGGCTAGGACAGGGAGCTGGAAACACCATATATTTT. This codes for CASRLGQGAGNTIYF.

The chain recombines TRBV5-6 with TRBJ1-1; 10 bases are a match to TRBD1. The CDR3 runs 19 residues. V gave up 3 bases and J gave up 2 bases; unmatched junction bases: 16. Germline V lookup: CDR1 SGHDT, CDR2 YYEEEE. CDR3 coding DNA: TGTGCCAGCAGCTATCCCCCAGTTCTGGGACAGGGGTCCAACACTGAAGCTTTCTTT. The encoded protein is CASSYPPVLGQGSNTEAFF.

The chain has TRBV10-3 and TRBJ1-5; 7 bases map to TRBD2. The DNA end lines up better with TRBJ2-3; the J call may be wrong. The CDR3 has 11 residues. The germline gives CDR1 ENHRY, CDR2 SYGVKD. CDR3 DNA: TGTGCCATCAGTGCGGGGGGACCCCAGTATTTT. Amino acids: CAISAGGPQYF.

This clone was detected once. The rearrangement links TRBV7-6 to TRBJ1-3, with 9 bases that match TRBD1. The CDR3 has 14 residues. Losses at the gene ends were 5 bases for V and 7 bases for J; bases not matched to a gene: 6. The germline V gene encodes CDR1 SGHVS and CDR2 FNYEAQ. The CDR3 reads CASSSPGTGNTIYF. In DNA, the CDR3 is TGTGCCAGCAGCAGTCCCGGGACAGGGAACACCATATATTTT. Drawing the rest from reference TRBV7-6 and TRBJ1-3, the complete variable domain is GAGVSQSPRYKVTKRGQDVALRCDPISGHVSLYWYRQALGQGPEFLTYFNYEAQQDKSGLPNDRFSAERPEGSISTLTIQRTEQRDSAMYRCASSSPGTGNTIYFGEGSWLTVV.

CDR3 residues: CASSRGYGYTF. CDR3 sequence (DNA): TGTGCCAGCAGTAGGGGCTATGGCTACACCTTC. The chain links TRBV5-6 to TRBJ1-2; D is possibly TRBD1 (5 bases). The V and J ends lost 5 bases and 4 bases respectively, with 6 bases between them. The CDR3 extends over 11 amino acids. The germline gives CDR1 SGHDT, CDR2 YYEEEE.

This sequence joins TRBV4-3 and TRBJ2-3; 8 nucleotides align to TRBD1. CDR1 is LGHNA, CDR2 YSLEER, per germline. V shed 1 base and J 2 bases; nucleotides not matched to a gene: 2. CDR3 size: 15 residues. The CDR3 bases are TGCGCCAGCAGCCAAGCCCAGGGGGCCACAGATACGCAGTATTTT. This sequence encodes CASSQAQGATDTQYF.

This clone showed up just a few times. CDR3 bases: TGCGCCAGCAGCCAAGTAAACAATGAGCAGTTCTTC. The encoded protein is CASSQVNNEQFF. This chain connects TRBV4-1 to TRBJ2-1, with D unclear. Germline loops: CDR1 MGHRA, CDR2 YSYEKL. Trimming took 1 base from V and 5 from J, leaving 3 bases between them. The CDR3 spans 12 residues.

The chain joins TRBV6-5 to TRBJ2-1, with 8 bases lining up with TRBD2. The germline CDR1 and CDR2 sequences are MNHEY and SVGAGI. The CDR3 is 15 residues long. J gave up 7 bases and V 3 bases, and 8 bases lay outside the gene matches. CDR3 nucleotides: TGTGCCAGCAGTTATTTTCCAACTAGCGGTAATGAGCAGTTCTTC. Protein sequence: CASSYFPTSGNEQFF.

V and J are TRBV6-5 and TRBJ1-5, with 9 bases lining up with TRBD1. Per the germline V gene, CDR1 is MNHEY and CDR2 is SVGAGI. The CDR3 has 14 amino acids. Unmatched junction bases numbered 2, after V lost 5 bases and J lost 3 bases. The CDR3 DNA is TGTGCCAGCAGTGGGACAGGGAACAATCAGCCCCAGCATTTT. Amino acids: CASSGTGNNQPQHF.

The rearrangement links TRBV19 to TRBJ2-7, with 9 bases lining up with TRBD2. Germline V lookup: CDR1 LNHDA, CDR2 SQIVND (reference sequence). CDR3 size: 15 residues. J was trimmed by 3 bases and V by 3 bases; bases with no gene match: 6. The chain's CDR3 is CASSIRTSEVYEQYF. The CDR3 DNA reads TGTGCCAGTAGTATCCGGACTAGCGAAGTCTACGAGCAGTACTTC. The full variable domain, in which reference TRBV19 and TRBJ2-7 provide the parts outside the CDR3, is DGGITQSPKYLFRKEGQNVTLSCEQNLNHDAMYWYRQDPGQGLRLIYYSQIVNDFQKGDIAEGYSVSREKKESFPLTVTSAQKNPTAFYLCASSIRTSEVYEQYFGPGTRLTVT.

The genes are TRBV29-1 and TRBJ2-1; D is undetermined. The CDR3 is 14 amino acids. Trimming took 3 bases from V and 6 from J, leaving 15 bases between them. The V gene's germline CDR1 is SQVTM and CDR2 ANQGSEA. For the CDR3, the DNA is TGCAGCGTTGAGGGCCGTCTATCGGCCAATGAGCAGTTCTTC. The encoded protein is CSVEGRLSANEQFF.

V usage is TRBV4-1 and J usage is TRBJ2-3; TRBD1 aligns across 10 bases. The CDR3 runs 15 residues. V lost 0 bases and J lost 5; bases outside the gene matches: 2. In germline, CDR1 is MGHRA, CDR2 YSYEKL. The CDR3 is CASSQERDRGDTQYF. DNA of the CDR3: TGCGCCAGCAGCCAAGAAAGGGACAGGGGAGATACGCAGTATTTT.

The chain employs TRBV28 and TRBJ2-7; the match to TRBD1 covers 7 bases. V was clipped by 8 bases and J by 1 base; unmatched bases: 8. The germline V gene encodes CDR1 MDHEN and CDR2 SYDVKM. The CDR3 loop spans 14 amino acids. CDR3 protein: CASLNRDSSYEQYF. The CDR3 DNA follows: TGTGCCAGCCTTAACCGGGACAGTTCCTACGAGCAGTACTTC.

This chain connects TRBV19 to TRBJ2-7; no firm D call. Germline V gene data show CDR1 as LNHDA and CDR2 as SQIVND (reference sequence). Trimming removed 3 bases at V and 0 bases at J, with 12 bases between. This CDR3 contains 15 residues. The CDR3 region has the DNA TGTGCCAGTAGTATTACAGAACGAAGCTCCTACGAGCAGTACTTC. Its protein is CASSITERSSYEQYF.

The chain has TRBV5-6 and TRBJ2-7, with TRBD1 matching 10 bases. Germline CDR1 SGHDT, CDR2 YYEEEE. The trim removed 4 bases at V and 2 bases at J, leaving 12 bases unmatched. The CDR3 totals 17 residues. CDR3: CASSTSPSTGGPYEQYF. Here the CDR3 DNA reads TGTGCCAGCAGCACTTCCCCGTCGACAGGGGGCCCCTACGAGCAGTACTTC.